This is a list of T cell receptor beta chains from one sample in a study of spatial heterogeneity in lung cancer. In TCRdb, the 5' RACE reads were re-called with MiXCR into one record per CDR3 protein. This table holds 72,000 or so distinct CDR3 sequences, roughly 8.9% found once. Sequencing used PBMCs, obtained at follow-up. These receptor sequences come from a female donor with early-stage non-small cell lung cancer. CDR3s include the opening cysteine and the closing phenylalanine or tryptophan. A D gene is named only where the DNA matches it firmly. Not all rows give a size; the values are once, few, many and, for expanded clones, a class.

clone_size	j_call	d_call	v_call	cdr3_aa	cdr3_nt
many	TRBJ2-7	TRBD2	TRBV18	CASSPAGLAGGPNEQYF	TGTGCCAGCTCACCCGCGGGACTAGCGGGAGGGCCTAACGAGCAGTACTTC
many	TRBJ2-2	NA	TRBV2	CASKIQDNTGELFF	TGTGCCAGCAAGATACAGGACAACACCGGGGAGCTGTTTTTT
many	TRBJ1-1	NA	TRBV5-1	CASSFTGNTEAFF	TGTGCCAGCAGCTTTACGGGGAACACTGAAGCTTTCTTT
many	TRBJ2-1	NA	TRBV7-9	CASSLLLDSGYEQFF	TGTGCCAGCAGCTTATTATTGGACTCGGGGTATGAGCAGTTCTTC
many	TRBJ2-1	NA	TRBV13	CASSFESEQFF	TGTGCCAGCAGCTTTGAAAGTGAGCAGTTCTTC
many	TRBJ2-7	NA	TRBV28	CASSARWEQYF	TGTGCCAGCAGTGCACGCTGGGAGCAGTACTTC
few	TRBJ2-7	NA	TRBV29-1	CGVDLRYGSDSSYEQYF	TGCGGCGTTGACCTCCGTTACGGGAGTGATTCATCATACGAGCAGTACTTC
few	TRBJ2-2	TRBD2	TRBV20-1	CSALYPREGDTGELFF	TGCAGTGCTCTATACCCCAGGGAGGGCGACACCGGGGAGCTGTTTTTT
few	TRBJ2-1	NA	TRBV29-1	CSVNYRVSYNEQFF	TGCAGCGTTAACTATCGCGTCTCCTACAATGAGCAGTTCTTC
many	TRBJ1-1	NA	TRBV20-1	CSAIQDTEAFF	TGCAGTGCTATACAGGACACTGAAGCTTTCTTT
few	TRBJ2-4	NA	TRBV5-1	CASSLGGQNIQYF	TGCGCCAGCAGCTTGGGGGGCCAAAACATTCAGTACTTC
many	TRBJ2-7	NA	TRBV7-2	CASSSYYEQYF	TGTGCCAGCAGCTCCTACTACGAGCAGTACTTC
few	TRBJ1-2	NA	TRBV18	CASSLPGAGYTF	TGTGCCAGCTCACTGCCAGGGGCTGGCTACACCTTC
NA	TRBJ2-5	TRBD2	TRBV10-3	CAISPGLAETQETQYF	TGTGCCATCAGTCCGGGACTAGCGGAAACGCAAGAGACCCAGTACTTC
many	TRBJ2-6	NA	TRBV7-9	CASSPLAPGANVLTF	TGTGCCAGCAGCCCCTTGGCTCCTGGGGCCAACGTCCTGACTTTC
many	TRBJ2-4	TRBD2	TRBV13	CASSGGTSGKNIQYF	TGTGCCAGCAGCGGCGGGACTAGCGGGAAAAACATTCAGTACTTC
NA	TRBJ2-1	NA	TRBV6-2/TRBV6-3	CASKPAGNLGNEQFF	TGTGCCAGCAAGCCGGCGGGCAACCTCGGGAATGAGCAGTTCTTC
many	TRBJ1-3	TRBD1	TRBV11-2	CASSFTGDSGNTIYF	TGTGCCAGCAGCTTCACAGGGGATTCTGGAAACACCATATATTTT
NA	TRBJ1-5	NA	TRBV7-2	CASSFPMDTQHF	TGTGCCAGCAGCTTCCCTATGGATACGCAGCATTTT
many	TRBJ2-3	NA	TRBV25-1	CASSVHTGTLTDTQYF	TGTGCCAGCAGTGTCCATACAGGGACCCTTACAGATACGCAGTATTTT
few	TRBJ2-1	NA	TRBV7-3	CASSPHQTSPEQFF	TGTGCCAGCAGCCCCCACCAGACTAGTCCTGAGCAGTTCTTC
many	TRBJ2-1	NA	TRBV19	CASSIVGDPEQFF	TGTGCCAGTAGTATAGTAGGGGATCCTGAGCAGTTCTTC
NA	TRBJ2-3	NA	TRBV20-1	CSANRGGDTDTQYF	TGCAGTGCTAACAGGGGAGGCGACACAGATACGCAGTATTTT